One sample yielded the 6 T cell receptor beta chains listed below, sequenced in a study of blood T cell repertoires in COVID-19 (dated by TCRdb to the early 2020s). Library prep was done by the immunoSEQ multiplex PCR assay. Here the immuneACCESS table is served through TCRdb, limited to in-frame sequences with V and J called. Missing clones are a known gap in these copies; in checked studies unresolved V genes cover under half, and the rest lacks a known reason. Recorded for this sample are 200,000 to 250,000 clones; roughly 88% of them occurred a single time. The leading ten clones occupy about 15% of the sample. The source material was PBMCs or T cells enriched from blood (not recorded which). Source of these receptors: a woman aged 50 to 60 with acute COVID-19.

The V call is TRBV7-9, the J call TRBJ2-4; unclear D gene. CDR1 is SEHNR and CDR2 is FQNEAQ in the germline V gene (reference sequence). The CDR3 runs 13 residues. Trimming pared 1 base from V and 5 bases from J, leaving 6 bases between. The CDR3, as DNA: TGTGCCAGCAGCTTAGGCGCCCAAAACATTCAGTACTTC. Protein product: CASSLGAQNIQYF. The variable domain in full, completed from reference TRBV7-9 and TRBJ2-4, reads DTGVSQNPRHKITKRGQNVTFRCDPISEHNRLYWYRQTLGQGPEFLTYFQNEAQLEKSRLLSDRFSAERPKGSFSTLEIQRTEQGDSAMYLCASSLGAQNIQYFGAGTRLSVL.

The rearrangement links TRBV28 to TRBJ2-1; 7 bases map to TRBD1. This CDR3 spans 16 amino acids. Germline V gene lookup returns CDR1 MDHEN and CDR2 SYDVKM. Germline trimming cut 5 bases from V and 5 bases from J; bases unmatched to any gene: 12. CDR3 nucleotides: TGTGCCAGCAGTGCCCGGGACAGTCAGTCTAACAATGAGCAGTTCTTC. Amino acid sequence: CASSARDSQSNNEQFF.

The chain is built from TRBV15 and TRBJ1-4, with 7 positions matching TRBD1. In germline, CDR1 is LNHNV, CDR2 YYDKDF (reference sequence). The CDR3 contains 15 residues. Unmatched junction bases numbered 9, after V lost 3 bases and J lost 8 bases. For the CDR3, the DNA is TGTGCCACCAGCAGGGGCCCAGACAGGGTGGAAAAACTGTTTTTT. It encodes CATSRGPDRVEKLFF.

There are a few counts of this clone. The chain employs TRBV11-3 and TRBJ2-1; the D gene is possibly TRBD2 (6 bases). The germline V gene encodes CDR1 SGHNT and CDR2 YENEEA. The CDR3 totals 16 residues. Trimming pared 1 base from V and 8 bases from J, leaving 18 bases between. CDR3 protein: CASSLGGEFREHEQFF. CDR3 DNA: TGTGCCAGCAGCTTAGGGGGGGAGTTCAGGGAGCATGAGCAGTTCTTC.

The rearrangement links TRBV29-1 to TRBJ1-2; the D is unclear. Germline V CDR1 and CDR2: SQVTM, ANQGSEA. The CDR3 is 12 amino acids. V lost 4 bases and J lost 4, with 10 bases in between. The CDR3 DNA sequence: TGCAGCGTTGCTCAGGTCAGCTATGGCTACACCTTC. Its protein product is CSVAQVSYGYTF.

The chain carries TRBV7-2 and TRBJ2-1; 8 nucleotides match TRBD2. The germline gives CDR1 SGHTA, CDR2 FQGNSA. Unmatched junction bases numbered 8, after V lost 5 bases and J lost 8 bases. The CDR3 has 14 residues. The CDR3 here is CASSPRAGGDEQFF. CDR3 nucleotide sequence: TGTGCCAGCAGCCCCCGGGCGGGGGGCGATGAGCAGTTCTTC. Combining the CDR3 with reference TRBV7-2 and TRBJ2-1 gives the whole variable domain GAGVSQSPSNKVTEKGKDVELRCDPISGHTALYWYRQSLGQGLEFLIYFQGNSAPDKSGLPSDRFSAERTGGSVSTLTIQRTQQEDSAVYLCASSPRAGGDEQFFGPGTRLTVL.